A selection of T cell receptor beta chains follows, all from one sample in a study of CD8 T cells in Susac syndrome. TCRdb fed the immunoSEQ multiplex PCR reads into MiXCR, producing one record per CDR3 protein. Of approximately 300,000 distinct CDR3 sequences in the sample, 89% were seen once. Input material: CD8+ T cells from PBMCs. Receptors were obtained from a human donor with multiple sclerosis. CDR3s include the opening cysteine and the closing phenylalanine or tryptophan. The D gene is left open where the match is weak. Rows give clone size only sometimes, using once, few, many, or a class for an expanded clone.

length | J | size | D | V | CDR3 | DNA
16 | TRBJ2-4 | . | TRBD2 | TRBV27 | CASILTQSGGKNIQYF | TGTGCCAGCATTCTGACGCAGTCGGGGGGGAAAAACATTCAGTACTTC
14 | TRBJ1-2 | . | . | TRBV7-9 | CASSLKGSNYGYTF | TGTGCCAGCAGCTTAAAAGGGTCCAACTATGGCTACACCTTC
16 | TRBJ2-3 | . | TRBD2 | TRBV6-4 | CASSDIAGESTDTQYF | TGTGCCAGCAGTGACATCGCGGGGGAGAGCACAGATACGCAGTATTTT
15 | TRBJ2-2 | . | TRBD1 | TRBV12-3/TRBV12-4 | CASSLDRVNTGELFF | TGTGCCAGCAGTTTGGACAGGGTCAACACCGGGGAGCTGTTTTTT
18 | TRBJ2-3 | . | . | TRBV4-2 | CASSQDLPGWKLTDTQYF | TGTGCCAGCAGCCAAGATCTTCCAGGGTGGAAGCTCACAGATACGCAGTATTTT
16 | TRBJ2-3 | . | . | TRBV11-2 | CASSFRGRLSTDTQYF | TGTGCCAGCAGCTTCCGGGGCCGTCTTAGCACAGATACGCAGTATTTT
14 | TRBJ2-2 | . | . | TRBV29-1 | CSVVIGRETGELFF | TGCAGCGTAGTTATAGGAAGGGAAACCGGGGAGCTGTTTTTT
14 | TRBJ1-5 | . | . | TRBV3-1 | CASSRDLSNQPQHF | TGTGCCAGCAGTAGGGACCTTAGCAATCAGCCCCAGCATTTT
15 | TRBJ2-3 | . | . | TRBV3-1 | CASSQEGLVTDTQYF | TGTGCCAGCAGCCAGGAGGGACTGGTCACAGATACGCAGTATTTT
18 | TRBJ2-2 | . | . | TRBV29-1 | CSERTYPGPRKEPGELFF | TGCAGCGAACGAACGTACCCGGGACCCCGGAAGGAACCCGGGGAGCTGTTTTTT
15 | TRBJ2-7 | once | TRBD2 | TRBV27 | CASSLRTSATYEQYF | TGTGCCAGCAGTTTAAGGACTAGCGCAACCTACGAGCAGTACTTC
14 | TRBJ1-1 | . | . | TRBV28 | CASSPTDTYTEAFF | TGTGCCAGCAGTCCTACCGACACTTACACTGAAGCTTTCTTT
13 | TRBJ2-7 | . | . | TRBV6-4 | CASSDSIGNEQYF | TGTGCCAGCAGTGACTCGATAGGGAACGAGCAGTACTTC
14 | TRBJ2-1 | . | . | TRBV28 | CASSPRPGVNEQFF | TGTGCCAGCAGTCCCCGCCCGGGGGTCAATGAGCAGTTCTTC
13 | TRBJ1-4 | . | . | TRBV7-2 | CASSPWDNEKLFF | TGTGCCAGCAGCCCCTGGGACAACGAAAAACTGTTTTTT
16 | TRBJ1-1 | . | . | TRBV4-1 | CASSQDSHPGNTEAFF | TGCGCCAGCAGCCAAGATAGTCACCCTGGGAACACTGAAGCTTTCTTT
16 | TRBJ1-5 | . | . | TRBV19 | CASSTPPGSSNQPQHF | TGTGCCAGTAGCACCCCTCCGGGCTCGAGCAATCAGCCCCAGCATTTT
12 | TRBJ1-2 | . | . | TRBV12-3/TRBV12-4 | CASSFSASGYTF | TGTGCCAGCAGTTTCAGCGCGAGTGGCTACACCTTC
15 | TRBJ2-7 | . | . | TRBV20-1 | CSARDSEQMTYEQYF | TGCAGTGCTAGAGATTCTGAGCAGATGACCTACGAGCAGTACTTC
16 | TRBJ2-6 | . | TRBD1 | TRBV4-1 | CASSWTGGAGANVLTF | TGCGCCAGCAGTTGGACAGGGGGCGCTGGGGCCAACGTCCTGACTTTC
12 | TRBJ2-6 | . | . | TRBV19 | CASKSGANVLTF | TGTGCCAGCAAGTCTGGGGCCAACGTCCTGACTTTC
14 | TRBJ2-2 | . | TRBD1 | TRBV6-2/TRBV6-3 | CASGDRGNTGELFF | TGTGCCAGCGGGGACAGGGGGAACACCGGGGAGCTGTTTTTT
14 | TRBJ1-2 | once | . | TRBV5-5 | CASRNKASNYGYTF | TGTGCCAGCAGGAACAAGGCTTCTAACTATGGCTACACCTTC
13 | TRBJ1-1 | . | . | TRBV27 | CASKLVMGTEAFF | TGTGCCAGCAAACTGGTCATGGGGACTGAAGCTTTCTTT
12 | TRBJ1-2 | . | . | TRBV19 | CASKQGFVGYTF | TGTGCCAGTAAACAGGGATTCGTTGGCTACACCTTC
15 | TRBJ1-4 | . | TRBD1 | TRBV16 | CASSPLGTVNEKLFF | TGTGCCAGCAGCCCCCTCGGGACAGTCAATGAAAAACTGTTTTTT
14 | TRBJ2-1 | . | . | TRBV30 | CAWSVLGAYNEQFF | TGTGCCTGGAGTGTACTCGGAGCTTACAATGAGCAGTTCTTC
15 | TRBJ2-5 | . | . | TRBV6-1 | CASSPPTSGLETQYF | TGTGCCAGCAGCCCCCCGACTTCCGGCCTGGAGACCCAGTACTTC
17 | TRBJ2-3 | . | TRBD2 | TRBV28 | CASSSPRLAANTDTQYF | TGTGCCAGCAGTTCGCCCCGACTAGCGGCTAACACAGATACGCAGTATTTT
11 | TRBJ2-7 | many | . | TRBV7-9 | CASSASYEQYF | TGTGCCAGCAGTGCCTCCTACGAGCAGTACTTC
13 | TRBJ2-1 | . | . | TRBV28 | CASRSGLGNEQFF | TGTGCCAGCAGATCGGGGTTGGGGAATGAGCAGTTCTTC
14 | TRBJ1-2 | few | . | TRBV9 | CASSGIIANYGYTF | TGTGCCAGCAGCGGGATTATAGCTAACTATGGCTACACCTTC
19 | TRBJ2-7 | once | TRBD2 | TRBV28 | CASSSSSGLAYFWVGEQYF | TGTGCCAGCAGTTCGTCCTCGGGACTAGCTTACTTCTGGGTGGGGGAGCAGTACTTC
14 | TRBJ2-7 | . | . | TRBV10-3 | CAISGSGATYEQYF | TGTGCCATCAGTGGATCGGGAGCGACCTACGAGCAGTACTTC
12 | TRBJ2-1 | . | . | TRBV20-1 | CSARGVGGEQFF | TGCAGTGCTAGAGGAGTAGGAGGTGAGCAGTTCTTC
12 | TRBJ1-2 | once | . | TRBV4-2 | CASSTIGGGYTF | TGTGCCAGCAGCACGATCGGGGGGGGCTACACCTTC
18 | TRBJ2-2 | once | TRBD2 | TRBV6-2/TRBV6-3 | CASSYSASGGERTGELFF | TGTGCCAGCAGTTACTCTGCGAGCGGGGGAGAAAGGACCGGGGAGCTGTTTTTT
15 | TRBJ2-1 | . | . | TRBV19 | CASSITGSSYNEQFF | TGTGCCAGTAGTATAACCGGAAGCTCCTACAATGAGCAGTTCTTC
14 | TRBJ2-7 | . | . | TRBV28 | CASLDTRSSYEQYF | TGTGCCAGCTTGGATACCAGAAGCTCCTACGAGCAGTACTTC
14 | TRBJ2-1 | once | . | TRBV6-2/TRBV6-3 | CASSYGSPTNEQFF | TGTGCCAGCAGTTACGGCAGCCCCACTAATGAGCAGTTCTTC
16 | TRBJ1-4 | . | TRBD1 | TRBV9 | CASSVGTGASNEKLFF | TGTGCCAGCAGCGTAGGAACAGGGGCATCTAATGAAAAACTGTTTTTT
19 | TRBJ2-6 | once | . | TRBV18 | CASFGYRSGEIAGANVLTF | TGTGCCAGCTTCGGGTATCGCTCGGGGGAAATCGCTGGGGCCAACGTCCTGACTTTC
15 | TRBJ2-7 | . | TRBD2 | TRBV5-5 | CASSPSGGPLNEQYF | TGTGCCAGCAGCCCGTCGGGAGGGCCCCTGAACGAGCAGTACTTC
15 | TRBJ1-2 | . | . | TRBV4-3 | CASSQGRDFNYGYTF | TGCGCCAGCAGCCAAGGAAGAGACTTCAACTATGGCTACACCTTC
13 | TRBJ2-1 | few | . | TRBV7-8 | CATRDSAYNEQFF | TGTGCCACCCGGGACTCAGCCTACAATGAGCAGTTCTTC
16 | TRBJ2-3 | . | . | TRBV30 | CAWSVRQVFSTDTQYF | TGTGCCTGGAGTGTACGCCAGGTCTTTAGCACAGATACGCAGTATTTT